The source of this T cell receptor beta chain is a study of cytomegalovirus exposure and HLA in healthy donors. Study-wide points: Among the sequence variants, a highly shared cluster was likely an artifact of sequencing.

Germline CDR1 and CDR2: SGHDN and FVKESK. V lost 8 bases and J lost 3, with 11 bases in between. The CDR3 has 12 residues. Regarding this clone: Its antigen is currently unknown.

13 Jbeta primers and 60 Vbeta primers were used for the PCR. TCRdb's copy holds only in-frame clones and misses some; the assay was immunoSEQ multiplex PCR. Of more than 150,000 clones in the sample, roughly 80% were seen once. This receptor was obtained from a man aged 40-49 years in good health and CMV-seropositive. The specimen sequenced was PBMCs. V usage is TRBV14 and J usage is TRBJ2-7; D might be TRBD1 (5 bases). The CDR3 sequence is CASLWGGYEQYF. CDR3 bases: TGTGCCAGCCTGTGGGGCGGCTACGAGCAGTACTTC.